This T cell receptor beta chain was found in a study of blood T cell repertoires in COVID-19 (dated by TCRdb to about 2020). Study-level background: Samples from collaborators originated in the United States, Italy and Spain and spanned both the acute and convalescent phases of COVID-19. A freely available public database, intended as a resource for researchers studying the immune response to SARS-CoV-2, is where the repertoires were released. Samples were obtained from the ongoing ImmuneRACE study (first 160 participants) and from roughly 1,300 subjects provided by 6 global collaborators. A de-identified subject ID, COVID-19 status, age in years and sex were almost always included in the sample metadata. Where HLA class I and class II types were available, the types were taken from metadata supplied by the sample provider, not from assay-based typing. The prospective study material was composed of cDNA or gDNA derived from T cells, B-cell-depleted T cells, or PBMCs. The dataset comprised deeply sampled blood TCRbeta repertoires from subjects exposed to, actively infected with, or recovered from COVID-19. General conclusions and limits of the study: The quantity of clinical and demographic metadata differed by source and by participant and was supplied without curation.

TCRbeta CDR3 regions were amplified from genomic DNA using the immunoSEQ Assay, a bias-controlled multiplex PCR. In the paper's pipeline: The number of nucleated cells in each sample was estimated from the amplification of reference gene primers within the assay. Sequence reads were collapsed and filtered to measure the absolute abundance of every unique TCRbeta CDR3 rearrangement. For each sample, productive Simpson clonality was calculated as the square root of Simpson's diversity index across productive rearrangements. Entries here come from immuneACCESS through TCRdb and include only in-frame sequences with V and J called. Some clones fail to appear in such tables; in the studies checked, an unresolved V gene covers under half of the shortfall, and the cause of the remainder is unknown. V, J and clone size are those of that table, while D and trimming were read from the DNA. The sample table lists 100,000 to 150,000 clones, almost 70% of them with a count of one. About 2.2% of the sample goes to the ten largest clones.

Turning to this clone: Its antigen remains unidentified. Base qualities are missing; no much larger clone stands one base away.

Whole blood was collected in K2EDTA tubes by collaborating institutions according to the institutions' own protocols. For TCRbeta analysis, collaborators shipped samples as frozen whole blood, isolated PBMCs, or DNA extracted from either of those sample types. This receptor was identified in a woman in her 70s with acute or convalescent COVID-19. Material for sequencing was peripheral blood.

The CDR3 protein: CASSLAPLSYNEQFF. The nucleotides are TGTGCCAGCAGTTTAGCGCCTCTCTCCTACAATGAGCAGTTCTTC. The rearrangement combines TRBV27 with TRBJ2-1; the D gene is unclear. Reading the germline V gene (reference sequence) gives CDR1 MNHEY and CDR2 SMNVEV. At the junction V is shortened by 2 bases and J by 0 bases, with 8 bases in between. Counted from cysteine to phenylalanine, this CDR3 has 15 amino acids. Left in the record is the CDR3 DNA by itself, 45 bases read in frame from the first base.